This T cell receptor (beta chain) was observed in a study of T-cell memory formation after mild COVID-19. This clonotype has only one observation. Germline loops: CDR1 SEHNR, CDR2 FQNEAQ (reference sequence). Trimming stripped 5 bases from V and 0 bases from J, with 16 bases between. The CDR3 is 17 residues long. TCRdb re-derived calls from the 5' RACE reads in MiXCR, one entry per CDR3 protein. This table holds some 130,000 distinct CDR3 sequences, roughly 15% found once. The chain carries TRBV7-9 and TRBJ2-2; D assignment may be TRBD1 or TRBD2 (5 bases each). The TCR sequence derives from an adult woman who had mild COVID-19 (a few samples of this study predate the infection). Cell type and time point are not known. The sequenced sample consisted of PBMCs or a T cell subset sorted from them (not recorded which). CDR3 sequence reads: CASSTGRDASNTGELFF. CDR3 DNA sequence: TGTGCCAGCAGCACCGGCCGGGACGCATCGAACACCGGGGAGCTGTTTTTT.